This T cell receptor (beta chain) was obtained from a study of blood T cells in healthy people across ages. This clonotype occurred a few times. Germline CDR1 and CDR2: LNHDA and SQIVND (reference sequence). Germline trimming cut 7 bases from V and 3 bases from J; bases unmatched to any gene: 2. CDR3 length: 14 amino acids. Combining a sample-barcoded 5' primer with a J-beta primer mix, a second PCR ran for about 7 to 12 cycles. TCRdb used MiXCR to reprocess the 5' RACE reads, holding one entry per CDR3 protein. The table records roughly 700,000 distinct CDR3 sequences, around 48% of them present only once.

This clonotype was sampled from a woman aged 55-70 years in good health. Material for sequencing was blood. The genes are TRBV19 and TRBJ2-5; 13 nucleotides align to TRBD2. CDR3 in amino acids: CASIGTSGEETQYF. In DNA, the CDR3 is TGTGCCAGTATTGGGACTAGCGGGGAAGAGACCCAGTACTTC.